The source of this T cell receptor beta chain is a study of blood T cell repertoires in COVID-19 (dated by TCRdb to the early 2020s). General notes on the study: The collaborator samples originated in the United States, Italy and Spain and spanned the acute and convalescent phases of COVID-19. Where HLA class I and class II types were available, the types were taken from metadata supplied by the sample provider, not from assay-based typing. A de-identified subject ID, COVID-19 status, age in years and sex were almost always included in the sample metadata. Deeply sampled blood TCRbeta repertoires from subjects exposed to, actively infected with, or recovered from COVID-19 were included in the dataset. The samples were drawn from the first 160 participants of the ongoing ImmuneRACE study and from 950 to 1,500 subjects provided by 6 global collaborators. The repertoires were released in a freely available public database meant as a resource for research on the immune response to SARS-CoV-2. The material from the prospective study consisted of cDNA or gDNA derived from T cells, B-cell-depleted T cells, or PBMCs.

The immunoSEQ Assay, a bias-controlled multiplex PCR, was used to amplify TCRbeta CDR3 regions from genomic DNA. On the authors' methods: Within the assay, amplification of reference gene primers was used to estimate how many nucleated cells each sample contained. To quantify the absolute abundance of each unique TCRbeta CDR3 rearrangement, sequence reads were collapsed and filtered. For each sample, productive Simpson clonality was calculated as the square root of Simpson's diversity index over productive rearrangements. The table comes from immuneACCESS by way of TCRdb, which keeps in-frame sequences with V and J called. Part of the clones is missing from these tables; in studies checked, under half for an unresolved V gene and the rest for unknown reasons. V, J and clone size were drawn from that table, and D and trimming were deduced from the DNA. The sample table lists about 120,000 clones, 87% of them with a count of one. The top ten clonotypes cover about 2% of the sample.

Each collaborating institution followed its own protocols to collect whole blood in K2EDTA tubes. For TCRbeta analysis, collaborators shipped samples in one of three forms: frozen whole blood, isolated PBMCs, or DNA extracted from either of those sample types. Study-wide findings and limitations: The amount of clinical and demographic metadata varied by source and participant and was provided uncurated.

Comments on this clone: Its target antigen remains unknown. No much larger clonotype is one base removed from it; base qualities were not supplied.

Sample: peripheral blood. The receptor comes from a woman aged 50 to 60 with acute or convalescent COVID-19.

The DNA reads TGTGCCAGCAGCGTAACCAAATTCCCGGGACAGGGAGTCGGTGAGCAGTTCTTC. Its translation is CASSVTKFPGQGVGEQFF. The rearrangement combines TRBV9 with TRBJ2-1, and TRBD1 aligns with 9 junction nucleotides. From V the trimming removes 1 base and from J it removes 9 bases, while the gene matches leave 17 bases of the junction unaccounted for. Counted from cysteine to phenylalanine, this CDR3 has 18 amino acids. Only the CDR3 DNA is retained, 54 bases long and in frame from the first base. CDR1 and CDR2 are read off the germline V gene as SGDLS and YYNGEE.